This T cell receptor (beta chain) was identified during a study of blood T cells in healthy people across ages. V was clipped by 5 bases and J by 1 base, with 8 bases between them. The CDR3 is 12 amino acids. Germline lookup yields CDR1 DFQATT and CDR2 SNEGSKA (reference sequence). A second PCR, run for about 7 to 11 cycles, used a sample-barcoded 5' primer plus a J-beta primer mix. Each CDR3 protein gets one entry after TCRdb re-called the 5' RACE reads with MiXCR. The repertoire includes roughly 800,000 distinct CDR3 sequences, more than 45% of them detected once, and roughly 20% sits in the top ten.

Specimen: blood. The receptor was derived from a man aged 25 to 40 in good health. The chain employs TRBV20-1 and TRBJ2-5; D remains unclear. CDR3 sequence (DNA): TGCAGTGCTCTATATCTCCAAGAGACCCAGTACTTC. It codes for CSALYLQETQYF.